The next 9 T cell receptor beta chains were all read from a single sample in a study of breast tumors, draining lymph nodes, adjacent tissues. Breast cancer patients provided tissue from their axillary draining lymph nodes. TCRdb independently ran MiXCR on the multiplex PCR reads; one entry per CDR3 protein. The repertoire holds 250,000 or so distinct CDR3 sequences, with around 30% as singletons. Sample: axillary lymph node tissue. Source of these receptors: a female donor with breast cancer. Some clones in this sample may be carry-over from other donors' samples.

About this clonotype: A much larger clone lies a single base off, so this may be a read error. A read error is likely, as this CDR3 ends without the conserved phenylalanine or tryptophan. The CDR3 protein is CASSLRDKIHEQYL. CDR3 DNA sequence: TGTGCCAGCAGCCTCCGGGACAAGATACACGAGCAGTACCTC. The gene calls are TRBV7-2 and TRBJ2-7, with a tentative D call TRBD1 (6 bases). CDR3 size: 14 residues. From germline, CDR1 is SGHTA and CDR2 FQGNSA. Trimming took off 5 bases at V and 5 bases at J, with 16 bases between the two ends.

This clonotype was picked up many times. The chain uses TRBV19 and TRBJ1-2; D is perhaps TRBD1 (5 bases). Germline V lookup: CDR1 LNHDA, CDR2 SQIVND (reference sequence). The CDR3 covers 14 residues. V lost 3 bases and J lost 6, with 14 bases in between. The CDR3 DNA reads TGTGCCAGTAGTATTAACCTCCCGGGGGATGGCTACACCTTC. Translating it yields CASSINLPGDGYTF. Based on the CDR3 plus reference TRBV19 and TRBJ1-2, the full variable domain is DGGITQSPKYLFRKEGQNVTLSCEQNLNHDAMYWYRQDPGQGLRLIYYSQIVNDFQKGDIAEGYSVSREKKESFPLTVTSAQKNPTAFYLCASSINLPGDGYTFGSGTRLTVV.

The chain recombines TRBV11-3 with TRBJ2-2; D perhaps matches TRBD2 (6 bases). The V end lost 0 bases, the J end lost 7 bases, and 9 bases lay between the germline ends. This CDR3 is 14 amino acids long. Germline V gives CDR1 SGHNT, CDR2 YENEEA. CDR3 nucleotides: TGTGCCAGCAGCTTAGACACGACTAGCGGGGAGCTGTTTTTT. Amino acid sequence: CASSLDTTSGELFF.

This clonotype was recorded many times. This chain connects TRBV5-8 to TRBJ2-3; 10 nucleotides agree with TRBD2. The CDR3 is made up of 15 amino acids. V lost 4 bases to trimming and J lost 4 bases; unmatched junction nucleotides: 6. Germline-derived CDR1 and CDR2 are SGHTS and YDEGEE. The CDR3 DNA reads as TGTGCCAGCAGCCAAAGCGGGAGGGCCTCAGATACGCAGTATTTT. It specifies CASSQSGRASDTQYF.

This clonotype was seen many times. The V and J genes are TRBV24-1 and TRBJ2-5; D is ambiguous. Trimming cost V 2 bases and J 2 bases, with 11 bases left between them. The length of the CDR3 is 15 residues. Germline V gene data show CDR1 as KGHDR and CDR2 as SFDVKD. DNA of the CDR3: TGTGCCACCAGTGATTGGACGGTTCCTCAAGAGACCCAGTACTTC. It is translated as CATSDWTVPQETQYF.

Many counts were recorded for this clonotype. The rearrangement links TRBV12-3 or TRBV12-4 to TRBJ2-7, with 15 bases matching TRBD2. Trimming at V came to 3 bases and at J to 0 bases, leaving 12 bases not matched to a gene. The CDR3 runs 20 residues. CDR3: CASSFSPGTSGRKNSYEQYF. Here the CDR3 DNA reads TGTGCCAGCAGTTTTTCCCCCGGGACTAGCGGGAGGAAGAACTCCTACGAGCAGTACTTC.

This clonotype was detected many times. This chain uses TRBV5-1 with TRBJ2-5; no reliable D call. This CDR3 region has 16 residues. Trimming removed 0 bases at V and 2 bases at J, with 14 bases between. Germline V CDR1 and CDR2: SGHRS, YFSETQ. The CDR3 coding sequence is TGCGCCAGCAGCTTGGCCCAGCAATCGTGGCAAGAGACCCAGTACTTC. Protein product: CASSLAQQSWQETQYF.

This clonotype came up a few times. The chain couples TRBV27 to TRBJ2-1; a weak D match, TRBD2 (5 bases). V was trimmed by 0 bases and J by 1 base, leaving 13 bases between them. The CDR3 totals 17 residues. Germline V gives CDR1 MNHEY, CDR2 SMNVEV (reference sequence). For the CDR3, the DNA is TGTGCCAGCAGTTTATCGGCGACTATCCCATCCTACAATGAGCAGTTCTTC. It yields the protein CASSLSATIPSYNEQFF.

The chain joins TRBV20-1 to TRBJ2-6; D gene ambiguous. CDR3 length equals 13 residues. The V and J ends lost 6 bases and 11 bases respectively, with 17 bases between them. Germline CDR1 and CDR2: DFQATT and SNEGSKA (reference sequence). DNA for the CDR3: TGCAGTGCAAATACGGTGGGGTTCGACGTCCTGACTTTC. This translates into CSANTVGFDVLTF.